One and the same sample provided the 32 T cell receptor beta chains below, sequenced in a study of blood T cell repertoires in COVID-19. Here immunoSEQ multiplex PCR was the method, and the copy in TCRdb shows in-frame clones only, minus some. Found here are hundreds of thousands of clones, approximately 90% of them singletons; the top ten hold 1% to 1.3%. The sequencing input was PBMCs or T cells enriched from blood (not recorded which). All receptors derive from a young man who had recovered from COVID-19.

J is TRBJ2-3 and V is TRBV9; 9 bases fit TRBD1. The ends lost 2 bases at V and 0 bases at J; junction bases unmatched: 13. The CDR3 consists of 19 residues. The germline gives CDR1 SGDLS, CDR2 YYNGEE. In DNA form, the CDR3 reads TGTGCCAGCAGCGTGCGGGTAGGGGACAGGGTACTAAGCACAGATACGCAGTATTTT. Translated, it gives CASSVRVGDRVLSTDTQYF.

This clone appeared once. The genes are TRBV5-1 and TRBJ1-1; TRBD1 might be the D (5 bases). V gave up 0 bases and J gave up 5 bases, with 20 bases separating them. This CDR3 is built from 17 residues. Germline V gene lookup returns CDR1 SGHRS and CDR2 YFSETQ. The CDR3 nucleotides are TGCGCCAGCAGCTTGGTGGCAGGGAAGTCTCGGAAGACTGAAGCTTTCTTT. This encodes CASSLVAGKSRKTEAFF.

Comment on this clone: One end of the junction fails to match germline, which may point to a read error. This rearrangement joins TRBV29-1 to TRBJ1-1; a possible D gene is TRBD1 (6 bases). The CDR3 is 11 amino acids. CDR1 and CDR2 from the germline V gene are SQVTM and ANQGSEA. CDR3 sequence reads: CLGGSDPEAFF. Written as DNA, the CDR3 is TGTTTAGGGGGATCGGATCCTGAAGCTTTCTTT. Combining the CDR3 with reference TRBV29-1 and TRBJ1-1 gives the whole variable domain SAVISQKPSRDICQRGTSLTIQCQVDSQVTMMFWYRQQPGQSLTLIATANQGSEATYESGFVIDKFPISRPNLTFSTLTVSNMSPEDSSIYLCLGGSDPEAFFGQGTRLTVV.

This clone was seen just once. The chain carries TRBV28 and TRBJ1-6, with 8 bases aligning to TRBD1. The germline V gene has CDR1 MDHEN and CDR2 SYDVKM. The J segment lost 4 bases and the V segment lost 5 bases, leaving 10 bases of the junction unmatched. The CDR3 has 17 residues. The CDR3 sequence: CASSAAPGQAYNSPLHF. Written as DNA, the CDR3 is TGTGCCAGCAGTGCCGCTCCGGGACAGGCTTATAATTCACCCCTCCACTTT. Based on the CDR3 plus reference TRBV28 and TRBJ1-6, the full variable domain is DVKVTQSSRYLVKRTGEKVFLECVQDMDHENMFWYRQDPGLGLRLIYFSYDVKMKEKGDIPEGYSVSREKKERFSLILESASTNQTSMYLCASSAAPGQAYNSPLHFGNGTRLTVT.

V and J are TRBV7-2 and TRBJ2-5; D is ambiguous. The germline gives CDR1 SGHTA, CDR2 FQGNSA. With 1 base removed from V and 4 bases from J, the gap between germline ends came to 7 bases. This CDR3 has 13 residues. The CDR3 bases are TGTGCCAGCAGCTTAGTTAGAACAGAGACCCAGTACTTC. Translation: CASSLVRTETQYF.

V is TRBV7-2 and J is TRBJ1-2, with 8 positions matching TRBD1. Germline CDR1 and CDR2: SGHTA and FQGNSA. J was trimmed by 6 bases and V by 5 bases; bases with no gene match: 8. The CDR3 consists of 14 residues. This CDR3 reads CASSPYQTGDGYTF. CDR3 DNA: TGTGCCAGCAGCCCCTACCAGACAGGGGATGGCTACACCTTC.

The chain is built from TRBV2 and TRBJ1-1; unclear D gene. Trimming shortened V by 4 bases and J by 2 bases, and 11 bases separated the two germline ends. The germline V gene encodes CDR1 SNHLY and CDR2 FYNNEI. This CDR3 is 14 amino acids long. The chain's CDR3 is CASSVGRSNTEAFF. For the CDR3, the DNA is TGTGCCAGCAGTGTGGGCAGAAGTAACACTGAAGCTTTCTTT.

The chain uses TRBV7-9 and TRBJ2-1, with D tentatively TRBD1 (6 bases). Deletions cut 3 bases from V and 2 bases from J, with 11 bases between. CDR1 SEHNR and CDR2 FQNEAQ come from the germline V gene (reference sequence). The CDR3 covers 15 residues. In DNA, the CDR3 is TGTGCCAGCAGCTTGACCGGGACAACCTACAATGAGCAGTTCTTC. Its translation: CASSLTGTTYNEQFF.

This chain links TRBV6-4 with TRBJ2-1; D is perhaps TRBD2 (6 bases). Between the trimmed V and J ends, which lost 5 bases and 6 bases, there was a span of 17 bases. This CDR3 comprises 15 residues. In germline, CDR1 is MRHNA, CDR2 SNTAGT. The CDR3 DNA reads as TGTGCCAGCAGTTATCAGAATATGGGGGGCAATGAGCAGTTCTTC. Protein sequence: CASSYQNMGGNEQFF.

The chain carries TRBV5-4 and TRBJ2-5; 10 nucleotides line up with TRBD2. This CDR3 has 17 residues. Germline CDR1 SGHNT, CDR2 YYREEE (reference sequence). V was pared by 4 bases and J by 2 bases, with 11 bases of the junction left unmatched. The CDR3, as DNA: TGTGCCAGCAGCGCCGGCTCTAGCGGGAGTGGGCAAGAGACCCAGTACTTC. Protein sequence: CASSAGSSGSGQETQYF.

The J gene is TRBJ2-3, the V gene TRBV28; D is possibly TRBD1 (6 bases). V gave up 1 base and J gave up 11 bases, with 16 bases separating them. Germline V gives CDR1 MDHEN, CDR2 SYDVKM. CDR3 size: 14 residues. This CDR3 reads CASSLSQGRHMQYF. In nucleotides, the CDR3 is TGTGCCAGCAGTTTATCGCAGGGGCGGCATATGCAGTATTTT.

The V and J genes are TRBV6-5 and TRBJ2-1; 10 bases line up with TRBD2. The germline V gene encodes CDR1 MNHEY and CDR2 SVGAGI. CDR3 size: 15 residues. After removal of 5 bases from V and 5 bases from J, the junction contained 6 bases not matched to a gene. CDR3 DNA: TGTGCCAGCAGTAGCGGGAGGGCCCCTAACAATGAGCAGTTCTTC. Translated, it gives CASSSGRAPNNEQFF.

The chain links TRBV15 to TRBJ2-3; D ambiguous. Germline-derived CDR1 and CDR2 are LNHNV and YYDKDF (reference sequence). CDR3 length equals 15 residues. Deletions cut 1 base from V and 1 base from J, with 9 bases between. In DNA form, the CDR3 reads TGTGCCACCAGCAGAGTGTGGCAGGGCACAGATACGCAGTATTTT. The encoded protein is CATSRVWQGTDTQYF.

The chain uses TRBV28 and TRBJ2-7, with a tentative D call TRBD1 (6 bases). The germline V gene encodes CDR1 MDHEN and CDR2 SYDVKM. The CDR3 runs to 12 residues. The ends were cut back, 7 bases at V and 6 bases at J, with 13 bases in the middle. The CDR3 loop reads CASTLQGGEQYF. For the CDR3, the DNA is TGTGCCAGCACCCTACAGGGCGGCGAGCAGTACTTC.

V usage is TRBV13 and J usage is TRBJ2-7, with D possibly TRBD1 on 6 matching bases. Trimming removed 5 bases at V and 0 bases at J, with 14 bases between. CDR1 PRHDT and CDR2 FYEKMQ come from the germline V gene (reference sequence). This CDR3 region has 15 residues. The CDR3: CASSTGTLSSYEQYF. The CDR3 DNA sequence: TGTGCCAGCAGCACCGGGACACTTAGCTCCTACGAGCAGTACTTC. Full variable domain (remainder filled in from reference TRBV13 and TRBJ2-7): AAGVIQSPRHLIKEKRETATLKCYPIPRHDTVYWYQQGPGQDPQFLISFYEKMQSDKGSIPDRFSAQQFSDYHSELNMSSLELGDSALYFCASSTGTLSSYEQYFGPGTRLTVT.

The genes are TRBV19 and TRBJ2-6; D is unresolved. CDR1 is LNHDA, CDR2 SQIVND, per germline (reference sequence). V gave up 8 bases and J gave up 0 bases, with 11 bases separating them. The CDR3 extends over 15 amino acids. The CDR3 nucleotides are TGTGCCAGTGGGCAGATTGACTCTGGGGCCAACGTCCTGACTTTC. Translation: CASGQIDSGANVLTF.

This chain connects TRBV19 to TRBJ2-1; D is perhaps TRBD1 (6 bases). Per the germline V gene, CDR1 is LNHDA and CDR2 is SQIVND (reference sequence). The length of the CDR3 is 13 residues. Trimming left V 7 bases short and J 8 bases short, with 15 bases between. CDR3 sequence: CASMGARVDEQFF. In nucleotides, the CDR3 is TGTGCCAGTATGGGGGCGCGTGTCGATGAGCAGTTCTTC.

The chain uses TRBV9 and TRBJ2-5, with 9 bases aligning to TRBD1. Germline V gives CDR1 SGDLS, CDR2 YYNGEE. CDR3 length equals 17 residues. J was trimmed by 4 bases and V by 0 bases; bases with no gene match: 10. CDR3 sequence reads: CASSVGQGVGSIETQYF. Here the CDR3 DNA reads TGTGCCAGCAGCGTAGGACAGGGGGTCGGGTCCATAGAGACCCAGTACTTC.

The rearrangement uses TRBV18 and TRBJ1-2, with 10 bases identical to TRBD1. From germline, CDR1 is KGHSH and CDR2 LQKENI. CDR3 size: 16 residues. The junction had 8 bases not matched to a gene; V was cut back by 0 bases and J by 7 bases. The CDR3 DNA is TGTGCCAGCTCACCACCGGGACAGGGGTTCTTTCTTGGCTACACCTTC. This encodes CASSPPGQGFFLGYTF.

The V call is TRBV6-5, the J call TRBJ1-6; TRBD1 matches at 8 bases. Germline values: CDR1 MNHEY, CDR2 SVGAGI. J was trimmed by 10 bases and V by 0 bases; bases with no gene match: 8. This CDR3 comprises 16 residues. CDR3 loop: CASSYSMDRVNSPLHF. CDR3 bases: TGTGCCAGCAGTTACTCGATGGACAGGGTTAACTCACCCCTCCACTTT.

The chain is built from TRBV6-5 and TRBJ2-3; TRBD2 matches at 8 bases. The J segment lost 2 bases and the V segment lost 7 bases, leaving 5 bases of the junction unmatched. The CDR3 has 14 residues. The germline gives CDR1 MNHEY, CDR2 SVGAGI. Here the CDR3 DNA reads TGTGCCAGCACCGTTAGCGGGACCACAGATACGCAGTATTTT. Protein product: CASTVSGTTDTQYF.

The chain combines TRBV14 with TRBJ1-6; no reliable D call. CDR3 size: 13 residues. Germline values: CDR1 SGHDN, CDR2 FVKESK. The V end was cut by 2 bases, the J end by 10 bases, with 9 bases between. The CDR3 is CASSQRVDSPLHF. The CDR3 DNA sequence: TGTGCCAGCAGCCAACGGGTAGACTCACCCCTCCACTTT. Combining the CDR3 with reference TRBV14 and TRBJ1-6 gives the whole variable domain EAGVTQFPSHSVIEKGQTVTLRCDPISGHDNLYWYRRVMGKEIKFLLHFVKESKQDESGMPNNRFLAERTGGTYSTLKVQPAELEDSGVYFCASSQRVDSPLHFGNGTRLTVT.

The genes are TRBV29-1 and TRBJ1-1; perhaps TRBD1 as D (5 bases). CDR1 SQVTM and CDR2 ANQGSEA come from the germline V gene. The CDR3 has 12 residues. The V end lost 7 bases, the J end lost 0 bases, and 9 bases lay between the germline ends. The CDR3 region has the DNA TGCAGCGCCCGACAGATGAACACTGAAGCTTTCTTT. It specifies CSARQMNTEAFF.

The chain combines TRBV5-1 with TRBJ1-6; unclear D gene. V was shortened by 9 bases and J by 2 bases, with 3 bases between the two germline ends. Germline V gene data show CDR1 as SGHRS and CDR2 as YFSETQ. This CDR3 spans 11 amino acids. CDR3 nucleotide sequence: TGCGCCACCACCTATAATTCACCCCTCCACTTT. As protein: CATTYNSPLHF.

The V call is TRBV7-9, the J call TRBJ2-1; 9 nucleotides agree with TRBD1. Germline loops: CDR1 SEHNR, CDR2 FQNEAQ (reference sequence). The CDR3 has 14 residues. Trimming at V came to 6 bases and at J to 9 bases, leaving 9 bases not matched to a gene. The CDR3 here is CASRPRDRVGEQFF. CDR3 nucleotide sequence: TGTGCCAGCAGACCCCGGGACAGGGTCGGTGAGCAGTTCTTC.

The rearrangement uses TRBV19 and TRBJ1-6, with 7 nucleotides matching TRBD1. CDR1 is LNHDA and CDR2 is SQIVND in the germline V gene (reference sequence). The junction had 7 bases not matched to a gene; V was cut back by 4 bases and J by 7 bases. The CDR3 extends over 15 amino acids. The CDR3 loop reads CASSTRDSKNSPLHF. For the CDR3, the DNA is TGTGCCAGTAGTACCCGGGACAGCAAGAATTCACCCCTCCACTTT.

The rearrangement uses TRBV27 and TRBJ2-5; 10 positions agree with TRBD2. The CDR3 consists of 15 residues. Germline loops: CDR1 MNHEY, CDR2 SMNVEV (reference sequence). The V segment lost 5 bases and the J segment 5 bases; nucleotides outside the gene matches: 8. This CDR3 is CASSQLAGGMETQYF. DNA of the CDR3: TGTGCCAGCAGTCAATTAGCGGGAGGAATGGAGACCCAGTACTTC.

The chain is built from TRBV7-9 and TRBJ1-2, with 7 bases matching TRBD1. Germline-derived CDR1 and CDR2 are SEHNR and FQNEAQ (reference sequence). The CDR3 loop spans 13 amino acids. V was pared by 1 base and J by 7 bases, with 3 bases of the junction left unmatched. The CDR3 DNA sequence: TGTGCCAGCAGCTTAGAGGGGGCCGGTGGCTACACCTTC. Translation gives CASSLEGAGGYTF.

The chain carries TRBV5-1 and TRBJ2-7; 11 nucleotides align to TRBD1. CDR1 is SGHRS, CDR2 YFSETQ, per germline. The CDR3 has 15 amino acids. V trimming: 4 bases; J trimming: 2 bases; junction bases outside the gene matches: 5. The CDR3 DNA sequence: TGCGCCAGCAGCCCCCGGGACAGGGGGACCTACGAGCAGTACTTC. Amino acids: CASSPRDRGTYEQYF.

CDR3 region: CASSLLGAAYEQYF. The CDR3 bases are TGTGCCAGCAGCTTACTGGGGGCGGCCTACGAGCAGTACTTC. V usage is TRBV7-2 and J usage is TRBJ2-7, with a tentative D call TRBD1 (6 bases). Germline V gives CDR1 SGHTA, CDR2 FQGNSA. The CDR3 loop spans 14 amino acids. Trimming left V 2 bases short and J 2 bases short, with 10 bases between. The variable domain in full, completed from reference TRBV7-2 and TRBJ2-7, reads GAGVSQSPSNKVTEKGKDVELRCDPISGHTALYWYRQSLGQGLEFLIYFQGNSAPDKSGLPSDRFSAERTGGSVSTLTIQRTQQEDSAVYLCASSLLGAAYEQYFGPGTRLTVT.

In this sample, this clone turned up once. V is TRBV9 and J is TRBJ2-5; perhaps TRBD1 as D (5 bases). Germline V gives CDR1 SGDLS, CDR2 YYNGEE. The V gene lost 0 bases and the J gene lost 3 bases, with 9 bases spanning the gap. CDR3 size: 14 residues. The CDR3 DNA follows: TGTGCCAGCAGCGTAGGACAGCCCGAAGAGACCCAGTACTTC. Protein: CASSVGQPEETQYF.

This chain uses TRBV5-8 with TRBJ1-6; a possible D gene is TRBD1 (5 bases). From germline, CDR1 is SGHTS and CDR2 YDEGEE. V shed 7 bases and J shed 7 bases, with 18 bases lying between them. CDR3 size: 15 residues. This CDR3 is CASVRTPHLNSPLHF. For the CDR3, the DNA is TGTGCCAGCGTCAGGACACCTCATTTGAATTCACCCCTCCACTTT.